This TCR beta chain was documented in a study of early T cells in non-severe SARS-CoV-2 infection. Across the study: The authors sequenced bulk RNA from unsorted whole blood, leaving chains unpaired.

Unique molecular identifiers were affixed to single, distinct cDNA molecules. TCRdb analysed the 5' RACE reads with MiXCR anew, one entry per CDR3 protein. The top ten clones hold 4.7% of a sample with 76,000 or so distinct CDR3 sequences, about 10% of them seen once. Study findings and constraints: Matching with VDJdb favored anti-spike CD8 responses (missing private and CD4 specificities).

The V gene lost 4 bases and the J gene lost 0 bases, with 6 bases spanning the gap. In germline, CDR1 is MNHEY, CDR2 SVGAGI. The CDR3 spans 14 residues. At least ten counts were recorded for this clonotype. The target antigen is unknown. The chain has TRBV6-5 and TRBJ1-4; D remains unclear. The specimen was whole blood. The source of this sequence is an adult who was a healthcare worker with PCR-confirmed SARS-CoV-2 infection or an uninfected control (not recorded which). The CDR3 is CASSWTATNEKLFF. CDR3 nucleotides: TGTGCCAGCAGTTGGACCGCAACTAATGAAAAACTGTTTTTT.